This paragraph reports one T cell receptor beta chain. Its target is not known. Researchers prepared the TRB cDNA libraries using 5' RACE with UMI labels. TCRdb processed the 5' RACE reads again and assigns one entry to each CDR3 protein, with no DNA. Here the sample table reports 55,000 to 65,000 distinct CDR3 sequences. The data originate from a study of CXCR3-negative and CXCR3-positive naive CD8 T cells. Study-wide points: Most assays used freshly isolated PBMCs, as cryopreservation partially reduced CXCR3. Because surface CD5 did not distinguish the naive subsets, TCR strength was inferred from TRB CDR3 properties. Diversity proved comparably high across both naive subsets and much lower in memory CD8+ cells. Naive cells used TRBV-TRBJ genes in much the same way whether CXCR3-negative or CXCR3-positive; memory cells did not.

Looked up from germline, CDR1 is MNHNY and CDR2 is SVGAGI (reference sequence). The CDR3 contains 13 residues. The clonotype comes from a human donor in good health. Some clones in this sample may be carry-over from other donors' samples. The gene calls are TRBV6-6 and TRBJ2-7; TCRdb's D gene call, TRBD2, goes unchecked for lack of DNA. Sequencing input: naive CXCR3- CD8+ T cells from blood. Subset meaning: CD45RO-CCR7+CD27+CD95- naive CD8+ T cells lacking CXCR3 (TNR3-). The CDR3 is CASSPPGGGEQYF.